A single T cell receptor (beta chain) is shown here with its context. Its antigen is unidentified. Primers used in a second PCR of roughly 6 to 11 cycles were a sample-barcoded 5' primer and a J-beta primer mix. TCRdb re-derived calls from the 5' RACE reads in MiXCR, one entry per CDR3 protein. This table has around 1,500,000 distinct CDR3 sequences, 28% appearing once. The entry originates in a study of blood T cells in healthy people across ages. Overall study results and limits: Long-lived donors exceeded aged donors in naive CD4+ cells and diversity.

Source material: blood. The origin of this receptor is a woman under 40 in good health.

As DNA, the CDR3 is TGTGCCAGCAGCTTACCCGTCAGGGTGAGACTGTTTTTT. This sequence encodes CASSLPVRVRLFF. The V and J genes are TRBV7-9 and TRBJ1-4, with D perhaps matching TRBD1 (5 bases). This CDR3 region has 13 residues. Trimming took 2 bases from V and 13 from J, leaving 14 bases between them. The germline gives CDR1 SEHNR, CDR2 FQNEAQ (reference sequence).